This is a list of T cell receptor beta chains from one sample in a study of low-dose radiotherapy and immunotherapy resistance in tumors. TCRdb re-derived calls from the reads in MiXCR, one entry per CDR3 protein. The table shows tens of thousands of distinct CDR3 sequences, with around 30% occurring only once. The input for sequencing was PBMCs, taken before treatment. The receptors come from a female donor with ovarian cancer. CDR3s include the opening cysteine and the closing phenylalanine or tryptophan. D genes are given only for firm matches. A row's size may be missing; if present it is once, few, many or a size class.

>TRBJ2-3|.|TRBV5-4|.
TGTGCCAGCAGCTTGGCCCCTAGCGGCACAGATACGCAGTATTTT
CASSLAPSGTDTQYF
>TRBJ2-5|many|TRBV14|TRBD2
TGTGCCAGCAGCCATGGTGGGGGGGTGAGTGGAGAGACCCAGTACTTC
CASSHGGGVSGETQYF
>TRBJ2-2|few|TRBV5-4|.
.
CASSQGLAAGELFFFFF
>TRBJ2-7|many|TRBV6-2/TRBV6-3|TRBD1
TGTGCCAGCAGTTATTCCGACAGGGGAACCTACGAGCAGTACTTC
CASSYSDRGTYEQYF
>TRBJ2-1|.|TRBV5-6|TRBD1
TGTGCCAGCAGTTTGGGGACAGGGGGCAATGAGCAGTTCTTC
CASSLGTGGNEQFF
>TRBJ2-3|many|TRBV7-2|TRBD2
TGTGCCAGCAGCTTTAGGGTCTTAGCGGGGGTACCCGGGGGCGCAGATACGCAGTATTTT
CASSFRVLAGVPGGADTQYF
>TRBJ2-7|many|TRBV6-6|.
TGTGCCAGCAGTTACCTCGACGAGCAGTACTTC
CASSYLDEQYF
>TRBJ2-1|many|TRBV6-2/TRBV6-3|TRBD2
TGTGCCAGCAGGGTACTAGCGGGCTACAATGAGCAGTTCTTC
CASRVLAGYNEQFF
>TRBJ2-5|many|TRBV28|.
TGTGCCAGCAGTTTACCCCTGGGGATACAAGAGACCCAGTACTTC
CASSLPLGIQETQYF
>TRBJ1-1|many|TRBV5-1|.
TGCGCCAGCAGCTCGGCCCTAGGACATGTTGAAGCTTTCTTT
CASSSALGHVEAFF
>TRBJ2-7|many|TRBV5-1|.
TGCGCCAGCAGCTTGGTTCAGAACTACGAGCAGTACTTC
CASSLVQNYEQYF
>TRBJ1-5|few|TRBV5-8|TRBD1
TGTGCCAGCAGCGTCACCGGGACAGGGGGCGATCAGCCCCAGCATTTT
CASSVTGTGGDQPQHF
>TRBJ2-3|many|TRBV7-8|.
TGTGCCAGCAGCGAGGGACACCCCACAGATACGCAGTATTTT
CASSEGHPTDTQYF
>TRBJ2-1|.|TRBV15|.
TGTGCCACCAGCTCTTCTACATACAATGAGCAGTTCTTC
CATSSSTYNEQFF
>TRBJ2-2|.|TRBV5-1|.
TGCGCCAGCAGCCTGGACAGCCCGAACACCGGGGAGCTGTTTTTT
CASSLDSPNTGELFF
>TRBJ1-2|many|TRBV12-3/TRBV12-4|TRBD1
TGTGCCAGCAGTTTCCCCGCAGGGGGCTATGGCTACACCTTC
CASSFPAGGYGYTF
>TRBJ2-2|.|TRBV6-4|.
TGTGCCAGCAGTGACTTCGTCGGGGTAAACACCGGGGAGCTGTTTTTT
CASSDFVGVNTGELFF
>TRBJ2-7|.|TRBV5-1|.
TGCGCCAGCAGCTCTGACTTCTACGAGCAGTACTTC
CASSSDFYEQYF
>TRBJ2-1|many|TRBV11-3|.
TGTGCCAGCATCCGGGGCGGGGAAGGGCAGTTCTACAATGAGCAGTTCTTC
CASIRGGEGQFYNEQFF
>TRBJ1-1|few|TRBV6-2/TRBV6-3|.
TGTGCCAGCTTAAGGGGCCCTATGAACACTGAAGCTTTCTTT
CASLRGPMNTEAFF
>TRBJ1-2|few|TRBV7-2|TRBD1
TGTGCCAGCAGCTTAAGCAATCTTGGGACAGTAACTAACTATGGCTACACCTTC
CASSLSNLGTVTNYGYTF
>TRBJ1-1|.|TRBV28|.
TGTGCCAGCAGTTTATCTCACGGAACGAACACTGAAGCTTTCTTT
CASSLSHGTNTEAFF
>TRBJ2-7|many|TRBV20-1|TRBD2
TGCAGTGCTAGAGGTGAGACTAGCGGGAGCTACGAGCAGTACTTC
CSARGETSGSYEQYF
>TRBJ1-1|many|TRBV5-1|.
TGCGCCAGCAGCTTGGTCGGGATGAACACTGAAGCTTTCTTT
CASSLVGMNTEAFF
>TRBJ2-1|many|TRBV3-1|.
TGTGCCAGCAGCCAAGATCCCCACAAGCAGTTCTTC
CASSQDPHKQFF
>TRBJ2-3|many|TRBV5-1|.
TGCGCCAGCAGCTCTCAGACGGAAGATACGCAGTATTTT
CASSSQTEDTQYF
>TRBJ1-2|many|TRBV4-2|.
TGTGCCAGCAGCCAAGTTTTACAGGGAGGAGGCTACACCTTC
CASSQVLQGGGYTF
>TRBJ1-6|many|TRBV7-2|.
TGTGCCAGCAGCTTATCAGGGGCTTTTGGAGATTCACCCCTCCACTTT
CASSLSGAFGDSPLHF
>TRBJ2-2|many|TRBV2|TRBD1
TGTGCCAGCAGTACCGGGACAGGGTTATCCGGGGAGCTGTTTTTT
CASSTGTGLSGELFF
>TRBJ2-7|few|TRBV6-6|TRBD2
TGTGCCAGCAGTGCTTTAGCGGGAGTAGCCTACGAGCAGTACTTC
CASSALAGVAYEQYF
>TRBJ2-6|many|TRBV3-1|.
TGTGCCAGCAGCCAAGTAGCCATGATTGGGGCCAACGTCCTGACTTTC
CASSQVAMIGANVLTF
>TRBJ2-1|many|TRBV3-1|TRBD2
TGTGCCAGCAGCCCTAGCGGGAGGGGCGATGAGCAGTTCTTC
CASSPSGRGDEQFF
>TRBJ2-5|many|TRBV3-1|.
TGTGCCAGCAGCCGACAAGAGACCCAGTACTTC
CASSRQETQYF
>TRBJ2-3|.|TRBV28|.
TGTGCCAGCAGTTTTGACAGTGGAAGCACAGATACGCAGTATTTT
CASSFDSGSTDTQYF
>TRBJ2-3|many|TRBV18|.
TGTGCCAGCTCACCACCGGGCAGGGGATCAGGGGCAGATACGCAGTATTTT
CASSPPGRGSGADTQYF
>TRBJ2-5|many|TRBV20-1|.
TGCAGTGCTAGGGGAGGTGGCCAGCAAGAGACCCAGTACTTC
CSARGGGQQETQYF
>TRBJ1-5|.|TRBV7-9|TRBD1
TGTGCCAGCAGCTACCGAGGCGGGGACAGCCTACTGCCTACTAGCAATCAGCCCCAGCATTTT
CASSYRGGDSLLPTSNQPQHF
>TRBJ2-7|once|TRBV11-2|TRBD2
TGTGCCAGCAGCCCTAGCGGGGGCCCCTACGAGCAGTACTTC
CASSPSGGPYEQYF
>TRBJ1-1|few|TRBV5-1|.
TGCGCCAGCAGCTTGGGGCCGGTCGGGGGTAACACTGAAGCTTTCTTT
CASSLGPVGGNTEAFF
>TRBJ2-1|.|TRBV6-8|.
TGTGCCAGCAGTAAAACCGGGACCAGGACTTACAATGAGCAGTTCTTC
CASSKTGTRTYNEQFF
>TRBJ2-7|.|TRBV7-2|TRBD1
TGTGCCAGCAGCTCTAGGACAGGGGGCGTTTACGAGCAGTACTTC
CASSSRTGGVYEQYF
>TRBJ2-7|.|TRBV27|.
TGTGCCAGCCAGAGAGACAGTGCAGTGGGGGACGAGCAGTACTTC
CASQRDSAVGDEQYF
>TRBJ2-1|many|TRBV5-1|.
TGCGCCAGCAGCTTGGGCGATTACAATGAGCAGTTCTTC
CASSLGDYNEQFF
>TRBJ2-1|.|TRBV20-1|.
TGCAGTGCTAGGCGGGACAGCTACAATGAGCAGTTCTTC
CSARRDSYNEQFF
>TRBJ1-5|many|TRBV20-1|TRBD1
TGCAGTGCTAGGGGGACAGGCAATCAGCCCCAGCATTTT
CSARGTGNQPQHF
>TRBJ2-4|many|TRBV7-2|.
TGTGCCAGCAGCTTAGTGTTTGGGACACGCATTTCAGCCAAAAACATTCAGTACTTC
CASSLVFGTRISAKNIQYF
>TRBJ2-3|many|TRBV5-4|TRBD2
TGTGCCAGCAGCTCGCCGGGACTATCGCAGTATTTT
CASSSPGLSQYF
>TRBJ2-3|many|TRBV7-2|TRBD2
TGTGCCAGCAGCCCCAAGGGGACTAGCGGGACGGCGTGGTATACGCAGTATTTT
CASSPKGTSGTAWYTQYF
>TRBJ2-2|many|TRBV5-1|TRBD2
TGCGCCAGCAGCTTTCCTAGCGGGGGCTCCGGGGAGCTGTTTTTT
CASSFPSGGSGELFF
>TRBJ1-6|.|TRBV27|TRBD1
TGTGCCAGCAGCGACAGGGTTAGCTCACCCCTCCACTTT
CASSDRVSSPLHF
>TRBJ2-7|many|TRBV27|.
TGTGCCAGCAGTCCCGCCTTGTCTGGAGCGCAGTACTTC
CASSPALSGAQYF
>TRBJ1-2|few|TRBV28|TRBD1
TGTGCCAGCAGCGAAACCACCGGGACAGGGGGTGTAGGCTACACCTTC
CASSETTGTGGVGYTF